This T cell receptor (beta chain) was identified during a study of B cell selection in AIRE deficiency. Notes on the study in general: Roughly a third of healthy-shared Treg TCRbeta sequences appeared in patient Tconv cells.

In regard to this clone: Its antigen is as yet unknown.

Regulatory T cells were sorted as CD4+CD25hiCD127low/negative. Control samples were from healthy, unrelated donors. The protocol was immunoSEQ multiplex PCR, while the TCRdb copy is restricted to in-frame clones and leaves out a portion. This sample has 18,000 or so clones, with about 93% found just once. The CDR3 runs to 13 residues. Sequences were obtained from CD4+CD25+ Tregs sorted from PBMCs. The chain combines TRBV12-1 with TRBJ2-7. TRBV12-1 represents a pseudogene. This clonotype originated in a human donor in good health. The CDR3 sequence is CASSFSPPYEQYF. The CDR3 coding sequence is TGTGCCAGCAGCTTTAGTCCTCCCTACGAGCAGTACTTC.